This T cell receptor beta chain was documented in a study of cytomegalovirus exposure and HLA in healthy donors. Study context: From HLA-typed donors, an early data release held roughly 80 million unique TCRs. Study findings and constraints: The classifier was said to identify cytomegalovirus status with high specificity and sensitivity. TCR beta V segments were, for the most part, productive about 87% or about 30% of the time in an earlier analysis.

With 60 Vbeta and 13 Jbeta primers, the PCR was carried out. Profiled with immunoSEQ multiplex PCR; TCRdb holds only in-frame clones, not every one. The table includes about 200,000 clones, 82% detected once. Worth noting for this clone: Its antigen is unknown.

From germline, CDR1 is MNHEY and CDR2 SVGAGI. The CDR3 runs 14 residues. This rearrangement joins TRBV6-5 to TRBJ2-5; 9 positions agree with TRBD1. The J call may be incorrect, as the DNA end agrees better with TRBJ2-7. Sequenced material: PBMCs. This sequence was found in a boy between 2 and 10 years old in good health and CMV-seronegative. The CDR3: CASSVGTGRYEQYF. The DNA of the CDR3 is TGTGCCAGCAGTGTCGGGACAGGGCGCTACGAGCAGTACTTC.